Sequencing of this TCR beta chain was carried out in a study of identical twins (TCRdb year 2016). Background on the whole study: The study deep-sequenced TCR alpha and beta repertoires from monozygotic twins, unrelated adults of various ages and cord blood to test whether fetal clonotypes persist. Replicate twin experiments were performed at different times using different library preparation protocols to rule out contamination.

The CDR3 covers 17 residues, taking in both the cysteine and the phenylalanine. Solely the CDR3 DNA is kept, with 51 bases framed from the first base. Looking up the germline V gene yields CDR1 ENHRY and CDR2 SYGVKD. V ends up 10 bases short and J 2 bases short, with an unmatched junction base count of 12. Notes on this clonotype: Its antigen remains unidentified. No base qualities exist here, and no much larger clone lies one base off it.

All donors were healthy Caucasians. The twin cohort comprised three pairs of female monozygotic twins, all aged about 18 to 30 years. Positive isolation kits from Invitrogen were used to isolate the CD4+ and CD8+ T cell populations. The library relied on 5' RACE. Reads for this sample came from an Illumina HiSeq 2000. Template switching added a universal primer binding site, and the final cDNA carried a unique molecular identifier that allowed TCR cDNA molecules to be counted accurately. Specific primers in the conserved constant-segment region were used to synthesize first-strand cDNA for the TCR alpha and beta chains. Each cDNA library was double barcoded, with a SMART-Mk sample barcode plus Illumina barcodes, to control for contamination. TruSeq adapter sequences and Illumina sample barcodes were added in two successive PCR steps. The Illumina HiSeq platform was used with custom primers to sequence TCR alpha and beta cDNA libraries. The authors' pipeline ran thus. MiGEC was used to process raw reads and extract unique molecular identifiers, and MiXCR was used to find CDR3 positions. For each individual, recombination models were inferred using an EM algorithm with the repgenHMM and IGoR tools. The tcR package in R was used for shared clonotype analysis, with sharing normalized by the product of cloneset sizes. Out-of-frame nonproductive sequences were analyzed to study raw recombination free of thymic and clonal selection effects. TCRdb itself trimmed the public reads at Q25 with fastp, ran MiXCR and retained productive beta chains. Identical CDR3 protein sequences are pooled into one entry, listed with their most common genes and DNA. The V and J calls and clone size come from TCRdb's table, not from the authors' own analysis. For this sample the table gives a few hundred thousand distinct CDR3 sequences, of which around 8.8% were detected only once. The ten most abundant clones make up 2.5% to 3.5% of the sample.

Broad study findings and their caveats: Compared with coincidental sharing between unrelated individuals, out-of-frame TCR alpha sequences shared between twins showed an excess of sequences with low generation probability. Invariant T cells such as MAIT and iNKT could partly confound zero-insertion analyses, although diverse VJ usage argued against such confounding for most clonotypes. The excess sharing between twins in beta out-of-frame sequences was weaker because fewer shared sequences reduced the signal-to-noise ratio. Fewer insertions were carried by abundant cord blood beta clonotypes; a weaker similar trend was observed in young adult naive repertoires, while no such trend was observed in memory repertoires. Because the same donors could not be followed over many years, the conclusions depended on cross-sectional statistical analysis. In monozygotic twins, recombination models systematically underestimated out-of-frame TCR alpha sharing, but the models matched the sharing seen between unrelated individuals.

The same data also went into a second study, on yellow fever vaccine responses in identical twins. From that second study: According to the authors, in identical twins the way T cells responded to vaccination appeared partly convergent and partly personalized. In the study, vaccine-responding T cell clones were precisely tracked in identical twins.

The sequence joins TRBV10-3 to TRBJ2-5; TRBD2 agrees with 14 junctional bases. The sample was CD8+ T cells sorted from blood. The TCR was taken from a woman aged 18-29 years in good health. Here is the DNA: TGTGCCACTACGACGACGACTAGCGGGGGGGGACAAGAGACCCAGTACTTC. The translation is CATTTTTSGGGQETQYF.